This TCR beta chain was documented in a study of cytomegalovirus exposure and HLA in healthy donors. Points from the study as a whole: It is likely that the observed cluster of highly shared sequence variants was a sequencing artifact. Most CMV-associated TCR beta chains appeared HLA-restricted in a later analysis. Using a false discovery rate of 0.05, a later analysis showed that 16,951 TCR beta sequences were associated with HLA alleles. When presence/absence was analysed, sequencing depth was taken to be roughly uniform across donors.

PCR was performed using 60 Vbeta and 13 Jbeta primers. Here immunoSEQ multiplex PCR was the method, and the copy in TCRdb shows in-frame clones only, minus some. Seen here are approximately 150,000 clones, 75% to 80% observed once, and the top ten hold 0.55% to 0.8%. With regard to this clone: What it binds is not known. This same CDR3 is encoded by further DNA sequences in the sample.

The sequence derives from a male donor in good health and CMV-seronegative. The sample taken for sequencing was PBMCs.

This CDR3 is CASSSGQISNQPQHF. DNA for the CDR3: TGTGCCAGCAGTTCTGGACAAATTAGCAATCAGCCCCAGCATTTT. This chain links TRBV6-5 with TRBJ1-5; possible D gene TRBD1, 5 bases. The length of the CDR3 is 15 residues. Germline assignment: CDR1 MNHEY and CDR2 SVGAGI. The V end was cut by 4 bases, the J end by 0 bases, with 10 bases between.